This T cell receptor beta chain was captured in a study of beta chain features in type 1 diabetes. Germline V gives CDR1 SGHNT, CDR2 YYREEE (reference sequence). The CDR3 consists of 14 residues. V gave up 4 bases and J gave up 6 bases; unmatched junction bases: 9. The whole isolated RNA underwent reverse transcription, so sequencing captured expressed TCRB transcripts. This table comes from immunoSEQ multiplex PCR, and its TCRdb copy is limited to in-frame clones, with some not included. Among about 140,000 clones listed, less than 8.5% were seen once. V usage is TRBV5-4 and J usage is TRBJ1-2, with 7 bases that match TRBD1. The source material was central memory CD4+ T cells from blood. The receptor comes from a woman under 40 in good health. For the CDR3, the DNA is TGTGCCAGCAGCATGAAGGGGGCGTTCGATGGCTACACCTTC. Its translation: CASSMKGAFDGYTF.